This T cell receptor (beta chain) came from a study of shared clonotypes between healthy human individuals. The CDR3 loop spans 15 amino acids. Trimming cost V 4 bases and J 0 bases, with 13 bases left between them. CDR1 is SGHVS, CDR2 FQNEAQ, per germline. The repertoire was sequenced with immunoSEQ multiplex PCR; TCRdb's copy has only in-frame clones and lacks some. Of more than 500,000 clones in the sample, about 96% were seen once. The sequenced sample was naive CD4+ T cells sorted from blood. This sample's subset: CD45RA+ positively selected. The source is a woman between 25 and 40 years old in good health. The V call is TRBV7-8, the J call TRBJ2-7; no firm D call. CDR3 sequence: CASSSRRPVSYEQYF. The CDR3 DNA sequence: TGTGCCAGCAGCTCGAGACGGCCTGTCTCCTACGAGCAGTACTTC.